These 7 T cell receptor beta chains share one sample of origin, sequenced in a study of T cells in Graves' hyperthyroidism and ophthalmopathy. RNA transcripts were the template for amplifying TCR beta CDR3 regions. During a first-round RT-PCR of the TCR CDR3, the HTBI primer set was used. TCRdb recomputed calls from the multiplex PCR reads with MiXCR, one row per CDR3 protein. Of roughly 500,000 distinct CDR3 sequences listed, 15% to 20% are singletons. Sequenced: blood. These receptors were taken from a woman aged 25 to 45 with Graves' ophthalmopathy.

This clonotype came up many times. The CDR3 sequence: CASSWGGGDTQYF. The CDR3 bases are TGTGCCAGCAGCTGGGGTGGCGGGGATACGCAGTATTTT. The V and J genes are TRBV5-5 and TRBJ2-3, with D possibly matching TRBD2 (5 bases). Germline CDR1 and CDR2: SGHKS and YYEKEE (reference sequence). The CDR3 is made up of 13 amino acids. The V end was cut by 3 bases, the J end by 6 bases, with 11 bases between.

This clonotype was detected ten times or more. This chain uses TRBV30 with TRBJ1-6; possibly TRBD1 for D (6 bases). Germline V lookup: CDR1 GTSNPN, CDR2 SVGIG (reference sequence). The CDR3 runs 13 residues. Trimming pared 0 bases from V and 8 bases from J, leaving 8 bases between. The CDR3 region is CAWSVQGDSPLHF. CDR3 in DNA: TGTGCCTGGAGTGTACAGGGCGATTCACCCCTCCACTTT.

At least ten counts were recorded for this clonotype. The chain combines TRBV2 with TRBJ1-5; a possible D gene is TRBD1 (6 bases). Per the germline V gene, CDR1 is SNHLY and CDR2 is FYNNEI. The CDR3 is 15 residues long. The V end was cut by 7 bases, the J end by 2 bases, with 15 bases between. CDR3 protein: CASKGLRQGNQPQHF. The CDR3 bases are TGTGCCAGCAAGGGATTACGACAGGGCAATCAGCCCCAGCATTTT.

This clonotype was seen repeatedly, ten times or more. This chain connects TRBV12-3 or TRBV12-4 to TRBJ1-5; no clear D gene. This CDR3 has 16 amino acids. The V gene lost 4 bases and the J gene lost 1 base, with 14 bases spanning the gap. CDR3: CASSSSTTQSNQPQHF. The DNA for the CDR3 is TGTGCCAGCAGTTCCTCGACAACCCAGAGCAATCAGCCCCAGCATTTT.

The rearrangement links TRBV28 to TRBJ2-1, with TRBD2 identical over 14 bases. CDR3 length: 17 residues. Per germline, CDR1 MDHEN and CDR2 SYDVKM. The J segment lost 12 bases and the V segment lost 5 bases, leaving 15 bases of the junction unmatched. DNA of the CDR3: TGTGCCAGCAGTCCTCCAGGACTAGCGGGAGGATCGGGAGGGCAGTTCTTC. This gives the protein CASSPPGLAGGSGGQFF.

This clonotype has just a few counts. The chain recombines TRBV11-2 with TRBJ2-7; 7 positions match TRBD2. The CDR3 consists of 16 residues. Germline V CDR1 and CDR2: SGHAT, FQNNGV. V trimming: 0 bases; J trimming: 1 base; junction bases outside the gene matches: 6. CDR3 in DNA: TGTGCCAGCAGCTTAGATCCATCCGGGAGGTCCTACGAGCAGTACTTC. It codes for CASSLDPSGRSYEQYF.

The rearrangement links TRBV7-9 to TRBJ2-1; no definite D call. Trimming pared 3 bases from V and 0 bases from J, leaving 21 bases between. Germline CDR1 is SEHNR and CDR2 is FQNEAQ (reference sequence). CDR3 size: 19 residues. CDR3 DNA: TGTGCCAGCAGCTTGGTACTCCCCCCGGCGCTTAGCTCCTACAATGAGCAGTTCTTC. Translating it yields CASSLVLPPALSSYNEQFF.